This T cell receptor (beta chain) was documented in a study of cytomegalovirus exposure and HLA in healthy donors. Study findings and constraints: More clonal expansion characterized HLA-associated TCR beta chains than equally common others in a later analysis. Several of the most significant clusters appeared, in a later analysis, to be linked to common viral pathogens. Earlier results showed most TCR beta V segments being productive about 87% or about 30% of the time.

With respect to this clone: Its cognate antigen is unknown.

PCR used 60 Vbeta primers and 13 Jbeta primers. Here immunoSEQ multiplex PCR was the method, and the copy in TCRdb shows in-frame clones only, minus some. The sample has about 250,000 clones, around nine tenths seen once. Sequenced input: PBMCs. This clonotype was sampled from a girl aged 2 to 9 in good health and CMV-seronegative.

The CDR3 sequence is CASSRTGEGYEQYF. The CDR3 DNA follows: TGTGCCAGCAGCCGGACAGGGGAGGGCTACGAGCAGTACTTC. The chain has TRBV7-3 and TRBJ2-5; 9 nucleotides match TRBD1. The better agreement between TRBJ2-7 and the DNA end casts doubt on the J call. The CDR3 length is 14 residues. Germline CDR1 reads SGHTA; CDR2 reads FQGTGA.